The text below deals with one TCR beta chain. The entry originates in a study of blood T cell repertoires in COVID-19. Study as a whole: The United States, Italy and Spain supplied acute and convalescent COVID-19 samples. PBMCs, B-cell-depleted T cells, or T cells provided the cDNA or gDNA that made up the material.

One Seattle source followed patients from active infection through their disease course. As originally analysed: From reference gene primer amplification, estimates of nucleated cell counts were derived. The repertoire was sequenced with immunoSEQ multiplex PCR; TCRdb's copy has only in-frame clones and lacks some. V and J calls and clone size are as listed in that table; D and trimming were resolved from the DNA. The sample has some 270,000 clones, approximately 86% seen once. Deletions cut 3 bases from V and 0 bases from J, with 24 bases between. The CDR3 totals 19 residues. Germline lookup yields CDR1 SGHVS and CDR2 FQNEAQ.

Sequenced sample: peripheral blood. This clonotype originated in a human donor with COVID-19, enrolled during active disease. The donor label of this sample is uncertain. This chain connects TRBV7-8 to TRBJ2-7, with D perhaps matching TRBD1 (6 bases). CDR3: CASSFSVSSPDRYSYEQYF. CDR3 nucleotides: TGTGCCAGCAGCTTTAGCGTTTCATCCCCCGACAGGTACTCCTACGAGCAGTACTTC.